This T cell receptor beta chain was sequenced during a study of response to subunit inactivated influenza vaccine. Via MiXCR, TCRdb re-called the RT-PCR reads, giving one row per CDR3 protein. The sample has 800,000 to 1,000,000 distinct CDR3 sequences; 21% are singletons. The CDR3 extends over 19 amino acids. V shed 3 bases and J 2 bases; nucleotides not matched to a gene: 16. The sequences come from PBMCs from blood, collected around 5 days after vaccination. This receptor was identified in a man aged 50 or older who received an inactivated influenza vaccine. V gene TRBV12-3 or TRBV12-4 combines with J gene TRBJ2-1; 7 positions agree with TRBD2. The CDR3 reads CASSLPGDWAGTTYNEQFF. For the CDR3, the DNA is TGTGCCAGCAGTTTGCCGGGGGATTGGGCGGGGACTACCTACAATGAGCAGTTCTTC.